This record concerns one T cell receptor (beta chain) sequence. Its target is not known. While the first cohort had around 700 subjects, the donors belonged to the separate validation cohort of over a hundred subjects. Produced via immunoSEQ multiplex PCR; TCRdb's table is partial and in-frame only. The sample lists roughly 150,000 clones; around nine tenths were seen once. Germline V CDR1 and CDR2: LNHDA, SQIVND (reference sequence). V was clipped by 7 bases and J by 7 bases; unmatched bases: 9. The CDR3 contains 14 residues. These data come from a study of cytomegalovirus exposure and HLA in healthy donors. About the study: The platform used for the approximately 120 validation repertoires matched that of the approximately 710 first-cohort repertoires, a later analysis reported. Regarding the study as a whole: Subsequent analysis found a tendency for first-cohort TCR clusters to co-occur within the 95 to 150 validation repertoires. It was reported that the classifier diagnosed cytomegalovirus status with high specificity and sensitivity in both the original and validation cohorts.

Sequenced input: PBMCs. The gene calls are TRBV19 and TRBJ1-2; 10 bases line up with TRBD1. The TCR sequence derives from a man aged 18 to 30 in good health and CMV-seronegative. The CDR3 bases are TGTGCCAGTACCTCGACAGGGGGCCTGAGTGGCTACACCTTC. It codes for CASTSTGGLSGYTF.